Below are 22 T cell receptor beta chains sequenced from a single sample in a study of metastatic and nonmetastatic thyroid tumors. Patients were all untreated before their thyroid surgery. TCRdb re-clonotyped the PCR reads through MiXCR. The sample records approximately 37,000 clones, approximately 16% being singletons. Sequencing used blood. The receptors originated from a female donor with papillary thyroid cancer or a benign thyroid nodule (not recorded which). Some clones in this sample may be carry-over from other donors' samples.

This clone was counted ten times or more. The DNA is left out, because the CDR3 cannot be placed on it with certainty; the CDR3 is given as TCRdb lists it. This sequence joins TRBV7-3 and TRBJ2-2. Per germline, CDR1 SGHTA and CDR2 FQGTGA. The length of the CDR3 is 14 amino acids, counting both ends. This CDR3 is CASSLTFGAGELFF.

This clone was observed a handful of times. This chain uses TRBV6-1 with TRBJ1-1; 9 bases are a match to TRBD1. V was pared by 6 bases and J by 4 bases, with 9 bases of the junction left unmatched. The length of the CDR3 is 15 residues. Germline lookup yields CDR1 MNHNS and CDR2 SASEGT. In nucleotides, the CDR3 is TGTGCCAGCAGACCAATAACAGGGGGCGGCACTGAAGCTTTCTTT. It encodes CASRPITGGGTEAFF.

This clone was recorded at least ten times. The chain couples TRBV15 to TRBJ1-2, with 10 bases identical to TRBD1. V shed 0 bases, J shed 8 bases, and the junction held 6 bases outside the gene matches. CDR3 length: 15 amino acids. Germline-derived CDR1 and CDR2 are LNHNV and YYDKDF (reference sequence). CDR3 DNA sequence: TGTGCCACCAGCAGAGATAGGGGGACAGGGGAGGGCTACACCTTC. Amino acid sequence: CATSRDRGTGEGYTF. The variable domain in full, with the rest retrieved from reference TRBV15 and TRBJ1-2, is DAMVIQNPRYQVTQFGKPVTLSCSQTLNHNVMYWYQQKSSQAPKLLFHYYDKDFNNEADTPDNFQSRRPNTSFCFLDIRSPGLGDTAMYLCATSRDRGTGEGYTFGSGTRLTVV.

This clone was detected ten times or more. V and J are TRBV25-1 and TRBJ1-3; a weak D match, TRBD1 (5 bases). The V end was cut by 2 bases, the J end by 7 bases, with 15 bases between. The V gene's germline CDR1 is MGHDK and CDR2 SYGVNS. There are 15 residues in the CDR3. The CDR3 region is CASSEKSGRANTIYF. CDR3 coding DNA: TGTGCCAGCAGTGAAAAAAGCGGCAGGGCGAACACCATATATTTT.

This clone was detected a few times. V is TRBV27 and J is TRBJ2-2; TRBD2 aligns across 7 bases. CDR3 size: 16 residues. The V gene end was trimmed by 5 bases and the J gene end by 1 base; junction bases not matched to a gene: 7. The V gene's germline CDR1 is MNHEY and CDR2 SMNVEV (reference sequence). The CDR3 loop reads CASSPLAERNTGELFF. CDR3 nucleotides: TGTGCCAGCAGTCCGCTAGCGGAGAGGAACACCGGGGAGCTGTTTTTT.

This chain joins TRBV11-1 and TRBJ2-3, with TRBD2 identical over 8 bases. The CDR3 consists of 15 residues. Germline trimming cut 4 bases from V and 4 bases from J; bases unmatched to any gene: 7. The germline CDR1 and CDR2 sequences are SGHAT and FQDESV (reference sequence). The CDR3 DNA is TGTGCCAGCAGCTCGACTAGCGTGGTGGCAGATACGCAGTATTTT. This gives the protein CASSSTSVVADTQYF.

The CDR3 reads CAWSWKSGNTIYF. The CDR3 region has the DNA TGTGCCTGGAGTTGGAAATCTGGAAACACCATATATTTT. J is TRBJ1-3 and V is TRBV30; D gene ambiguous. V gave up 2 bases and J gave up 1 base, with 6 bases separating them. CDR1 is GTSNPN, CDR2 SVGIG, per germline (reference sequence). The CDR3 loop spans 13 amino acids. Full variable domain (outside the CDR3, taken from reference TRBV30 and TRBJ1-3): SQTIHQWPATLVQPVGSPLSLECTVEGTSNPNLYWYRQAAGRGLQLLFYSVGIGQISSEVPQNLSASRPQDRQFILSSKKLLLSDSGFYLCAWSWKSGNTIYFGEGSWLTVV.

This clone was detected only once. The V and J genes are TRBV28 and TRBJ2-3, with 7 bases aligning to TRBD2. The length of the CDR3 is 20 residues. CDR1 is MDHEN, CDR2 SYDVKM, per germline. V gave up 7 bases and J gave up 0 bases; unmatched junction bases: 22. The CDR3 region is CASISYVPAGRPSSTDTQYF. As DNA, the CDR3 is TGTGCCAGCATTTCTTATGTCCCAGCGGGGCGTCCCTCTAGCACAGATACGCAGTATTTT. Filled out from reference TRBV28 and TRBJ2-3, the complete variable domain reads DVKVTQSSRYLVKRTGEKVFLECVQDMDHENMFWYRQDPGLGLRLIYFSYDVKMKEKGDIPEGYSVSREKKERFSLILESASTNQTSMYLCASISYVPAGRPSSTDTQYFGPGTRLTVL.

There are many counts of this clone. The rearrangement links TRBV20-1 to TRBJ2-3; 11 bases map to TRBD2. This CDR3 is 18 amino acids long. In germline, CDR1 is DFQATT, CDR2 SNEGSKA (reference sequence). V lost 1 base and J lost 3; bases outside the gene matches: 12. The CDR3 nucleotides read TGCAGTGCTAGAGGTGGCCTCTTCCTAGCGGGGGGAACAGATACGCAGTATTTT. Residues: CSARGGLFLAGGTDTQYF.

This clone was seen many times. CDR3 protein: CASSEGANYGYTF. The CDR3 DNA is TGCGCCAGCAGTGAGGGGGCTAACTATGGCTACACCTTC. V is TRBV5-1 and J is TRBJ1-2; TRBD1 is a possible D gene (6 bases). Germline V CDR1 and CDR2: SGHRS, YFSETQ. Between the trimmed V and J ends, which lost 5 bases and 0 bases, there was a span of 8 bases. This CDR3 has 13 amino acids. Drawing the rest from reference TRBV5-1 and TRBJ1-2, the complete variable domain is KAGVTQTPRYLIKTRGQQVTLSCSPISGHRSVSWYQQTPGQGLQFLFEYFSETQRNKGNFPGRFSGRQFSNSRSEMNVSTLELGDSALYLCASSEGANYGYTFGSGTRLTVV.

By sample fraction, this clone is medium-sized. This rearrangement joins TRBV5-1 to TRBJ2-7; D unclear. Looked up from germline, CDR1 is SGHRS and CDR2 is YFSETQ. Trimming stripped 0 bases from V and 5 bases from J, with 3 bases between. This CDR3 contains 11 residues. The CDR3 is CASSLGDEQYF. The CDR3 DNA follows: TGCGCCAGCAGCTTGGGGGACGAGCAGTACTTC.

This chain joins TRBV18 and TRBJ1-3, with D possibly TRBD1 on 5 matching bases. This CDR3 region has 15 residues. Per germline, CDR1 KGHSH and CDR2 LQKENI. Trimming left V 0 bases short and J 5 bases short, with 11 bases between. The CDR3 DNA reads TGTGCCAGCTCACCACCGAGCCAGGGCCGAAACACCATATATTTT. As protein: CASSPPSQGRNTIYF.

This clone was found many times. V gene TRBV6-1 combines with J gene TRBJ2-7, with TRBD2 matching 12 bases. The CDR3 runs 15 residues. CDR1 is MNHNS and CDR2 is SASEGT in the germline V gene. Unmatched junction bases numbered 6, after V lost 6 bases and J lost 3 bases. CDR3 region: CASRGLTSGGYEQYF. CDR3 nucleotide sequence: TGTGCCAGCAGGGGCTTGACTAGCGGGGGCTACGAGCAGTACTTC.

This clone was seen at least ten times. The genes are TRBV27 and TRBJ2-4, with 8 positions matching TRBD1. V was clipped by 6 bases and J by 5 bases; unmatched bases: 12. This CDR3 contains 16 residues. Germline V CDR1 and CDR2: MNHEY, SMNVEV (reference sequence). CDR3 sequence reads: CASRGYQGAFQNIQYF. As DNA, the CDR3 is TGTGCCAGCAGGGGTTATCAGGGGGCATTCCAAAACATTCAGTACTTC.

This clone was recorded many times. Within the sample, other DNA sequences also encode this same CDR3. The gene calls are TRBV2 and TRBJ1-6, with D possibly being TRBD1 (6 bases). Between the trimmed V and J ends, which lost 8 bases and 4 bases, there was a span of 9 bases. CDR3 length: 13 residues. The germline gives CDR1 SNHLY, CDR2 FYNNEI. CDR3 loop: CASGTQYNSPLHF. Here the CDR3 DNA reads TGTGCCAGCGGGACACAGTATAATTCACCCCTCCACTTT.

This clone appeared many times. The V and J genes are TRBV30 and TRBJ1-5; D remains unclear. The germline V gene encodes CDR1 GTSNPN and CDR2 SVGIG (reference sequence). The ends were cut back, 3 bases at V and 11 bases at J, with 17 bases in the middle. CDR3 length: 13 amino acids. CDR3 region: CAWSFHPGEAQHF. The CDR3 bases are TGTGCCTGGAGCTTCCACCCAGGTGAGGCCCAGCATTTT.

By sample fraction, this clone is medium-sized. This chain uses TRBV19 with TRBJ2-5; no reliable D call. The ends were cut back, 5 bases at V and 1 base at J, with 2 bases in the middle. The CDR3 sequence is 11 residues long. Germline values: CDR1 LNHDA, CDR2 SQIVND (reference sequence). CDR3 region: CASSVQETQYF. The CDR3 DNA reads as TGTGCCAGTAGTGTCCAAGAGACCCAGTACTTC.

This clone was detected ten times or more. V and J are TRBV16 and TRBJ2-7; D possibly corresponds to TRBD1 (6 bases). This CDR3 has 16 amino acids. CDR1 and CDR2 from the germline V gene are KGHSY and FQNENV. V was cut by 0 bases and J by 0 bases, with 12 bases left in between. This chain's CDR3 is CASSQSATGNSYEQYF. The DNA of the CDR3 is TGTGCCAGCAGCCAATCGGCGACAGGTAACTCCTACGAGCAGTACTTC.

This clone occurred many times. A read error may explain this, as a much larger clone is one base away. This chain uses TRBV6-1 with TRBJ2-7; D remains unclear. This CDR3 has 13 amino acids. CDR1 and CDR2 from the germline V gene are MNHNS and SASEGT. Trimming cost V 7 bases and J 2 bases, with 12 bases left between them. CDR3 loop: CASTPGATYEQYF. In DNA, the CDR3 is TGTGCCAGCACCCCAGGCGCAACCTACGAGCAGTACTTC.

This chain links TRBV6-5 with TRBJ2-7; 11 bases are a match to TRBD2. V shed 1 base and J 3 bases; nucleotides not matched to a gene: 8. The CDR3 contains 17 residues. The germline CDR1 and CDR2 sequences are MNHEY and SVGAGI. CDR3 loop: CASSYLGSLAGGYEQYF. The DNA for the CDR3 is TGTGCCAGCAGTTACTTGGGGAGCCTAGCGGGAGGCTACGAGCAGTACTTC.

The J gene is TRBJ2-5, the V gene TRBV20-1, with unresolved D. CDR3 length equals 19 residues. Between the trimmed V and J ends, which lost 7 bases and 4 bases, there was a span of 34 bases. Germline values: CDR1 DFQATT, CDR2 SNEGSKA (reference sequence). The CDR3 DNA follows: TGCAGTGTCCGTGGGTGGCAGGTAGATTTCCTCCGCTCGCGAGAGACCCAGTACTTC. Its translation: CSVRGWQVDFLRSRETQYF.

This clone was seen many times. V usage is TRBV3-1 and J usage is TRBJ1-1, with a weak D call TRBD1 (5 bases). Germline assignment: CDR1 LGHDT and CDR2 YNNKEL (reference sequence). The V end lost 1 base, the J end lost 3 bases, and 6 bases lay between the germline ends. The CDR3 spans 13 residues. The CDR3, as DNA: TGTGCCAGCAGCCAAGGGGGGGACACTGAAGCTTTCTTT. Protein sequence: CASSQGGDTEAFF.